This is a list of T cell receptor beta chains from one sample in a study of a mutant IDH1 vaccine in newly diagnosed glioma. Sequenced by immunoSEQ multiplex PCR; TCRdb stores in-frame clones only, minus some. The sample consists of about 16,000 clones, about 95% of them appearing once. The sequencing here drew on peripheral blood mononuclear cells (PBMCs), taken from a glioma patient treated with radiotherapy, temozolomide or both. The receptors stem from a woman younger than 30 with glioma. Some clones in this sample may be carry-over from other donors' samples. The CDR3 runs from the conserved cysteine through the conserved F or W. D genes are given only for firm matches. Where a row states a size, it is once, few, many or the class of an expanded clone; other rows omit it.

J: TRBJ1-4; size: -; D: TRBD1; V: TRBV5-1; length: 14; DNA: TGCGCCAGCAGCTCTGACAGGGGTAATGAAAAACTGTTTTTT; CDR3: CASSSDRGNEKLFF
J: TRBJ2-5; size: once; D: -; V: TRBV5-1; length: 15; DNA: TGCGCCAGCAGCTTGTCTTTTCGACAACAAGAGACCCAGTACTTC; CDR3: CASSLSFRQQETQYF
J: TRBJ1-3; size: -; D: -; V: TRBV6-5; length: 12; DNA: TGTGCCAGCAGTTACGGAGACTCGACCATATATTTT; CDR3: CASSYGDSTIYF
J: TRBJ2-1; size: -; D: TRBD2; V: TRBV19; length: 16; DNA: TGTGCCACCCAAGGACTAGCCCCAAGCTCCTACAATGAGCAGTTCTTC; CDR3: CATQGLAPSSYNEQFF
J: TRBJ2-7; size: -; D: TRBD2; V: TRBV18; length: 16; DNA: TGTGCCAGCTCACCACCGGGGCGGGGGAACGGCTACGAGCAGTACTTC; CDR3: CASSPPGRGNGYEQYF
J: TRBJ2-2; size: -; D: -; V: TRBV10-3; length: 15; DNA: TGTGCCATCAGTGATTACCAGTCGAACACCGGGGAGCTGTTTTTT; CDR3: CAISDYQSNTGELFF
J: TRBJ2-2; size: -; D: TRBD2; V: TRBV7-2; length: 17; DNA: TGTGCCAGCACCGGGACTAGCGCCTTGAACAAGGCCGGGGAGCTGTTTTTT; CDR3: CASTGTSALNKAGELFF
J: TRBJ2-7; size: -; D: TRBD1; V: TRBV6-1; length: 15; DNA: TGTGCCAGCAGAAGAGACAGGGGCGATACCTACGAGCAGTACTTC; CDR3: CASRRDRGDTYEQYF
J: TRBJ2-2; size: -; D: TRBD1; V: TRBV28; length: 17; DNA: TGTGCCAGCAGTCCCGGACAGGCTAAACCGAACACCGGGGAGCTGTTTTTT; CDR3: CASSPGQAKPNTGELFF
J: TRBJ2-7; size: -; D: -; V: TRBV5-1; length: 14; DNA: TGCGCCAGCAGCTTAATCCCAAGCTCCTACGAGCAGTACTTC; CDR3: CASSLIPSSYEQYF
J: TRBJ1-5; size: -; D: -; V: TRBV15; length: 15; DNA: TGTGCCACCAGCGTCGGGACCCTGGGGAATCAGCCCCAGCATTTT; CDR3: CATSVGTLGNQPQHF
J: TRBJ1-1; size: -; D: -; V: TRBV6-5; length: 15; DNA: TGTGCCAGCAGGCCTCTTGAACGGATGAACACTGAAGCTTTCTTT; CDR3: CASRPLERMNTEAFF
J: TRBJ1-4; size: -; D: -; V: TRBV18; length: 18; DNA: TGTGCCAGCTCACCACCGGGCGACCACTCGAGGGAAAATGAAAAACTGTTTTTT; CDR3: CASSPPGDHSRENEKLFF
J: TRBJ2-7; size: -; D: TRBD1; V: TRBV27; length: 15; DNA: TGTGCCAGCAGTTTAACGGGACAGGGAGGCTACGAGCAGTACTTC; CDR3: CASSLTGQGGYEQYF
J: TRBJ1-2; size: -; D: TRBD1; V: TRBV28; length: 14; DNA: TGTGCCAGCAGCACACAGGGGGCGATCTATGGCTACACCTTC; CDR3: CASSTQGAIYGYTF
J: TRBJ2-3; size: -; D: -; V: TRBV7-6; length: 14; DNA: TGTGCCAGCAGCTTGTCTCGTAGCACAGATACGCAGTATTTT; CDR3: CASSLSRSTDTQYF
J: TRBJ2-5; size: -; D: TRBD1; V: TRBV19; length: 14; DNA: TGTGCCACGAGACCCAGGGGGCGCCAAGAGACCCAGTACTTC; CDR3: CATRPRGRQETQYF
J: TRBJ2-5; size: -; D: TRBD2; V: TRBV18; length: 15; DNA: TGTGCCAGCTCACGGACTAGCGGGGGCCAAGAGACCCAGTACTTC; CDR3: CASSRTSGGQETQYF
J: TRBJ2-5; size: -; D: -; V: TRBV6-4; length: 13; DNA: TGTGCCAGCAGTGACGAGGCCGGGCGGACCCAGTACTTC; CDR3: CASSDEAGRTQYF
J: TRBJ1-5; size: -; D: TRBD1; V: TRBV19; length: 15; DNA: TGTGCCAGTAGCAAGGACAGGGGTGGAAATCAGCCCCAGCATTTT; CDR3: CASSKDRGGNQPQHF
J: TRBJ1-2; size: -; D: TRBD1; V: TRBV7-2; length: 16; DNA: TGTGCCAGCAGCTTTACCAGACAGGGGGCCGTAGGTGGCTACACCTTC; CDR3: CASSFTRQGAVGGYTF
J: TRBJ1-2; size: -; D: -; V: TRBV7-9; length: 17; DNA: TGTGCCAGCAGCTTAGAGGGCCAGTGGGGGAACCCTGATGGCTACACCTTC; CDR3: CASSLEGQWGNPDGYTF
J: TRBJ1-4; size: -; D: -; V: TRBV5-1; length: 13; DNA: TGCGCCAGCAGCTCGAGTCCGTCTGAAAAACTGTTTTTT; CDR3: CASSSSPSEKLFF